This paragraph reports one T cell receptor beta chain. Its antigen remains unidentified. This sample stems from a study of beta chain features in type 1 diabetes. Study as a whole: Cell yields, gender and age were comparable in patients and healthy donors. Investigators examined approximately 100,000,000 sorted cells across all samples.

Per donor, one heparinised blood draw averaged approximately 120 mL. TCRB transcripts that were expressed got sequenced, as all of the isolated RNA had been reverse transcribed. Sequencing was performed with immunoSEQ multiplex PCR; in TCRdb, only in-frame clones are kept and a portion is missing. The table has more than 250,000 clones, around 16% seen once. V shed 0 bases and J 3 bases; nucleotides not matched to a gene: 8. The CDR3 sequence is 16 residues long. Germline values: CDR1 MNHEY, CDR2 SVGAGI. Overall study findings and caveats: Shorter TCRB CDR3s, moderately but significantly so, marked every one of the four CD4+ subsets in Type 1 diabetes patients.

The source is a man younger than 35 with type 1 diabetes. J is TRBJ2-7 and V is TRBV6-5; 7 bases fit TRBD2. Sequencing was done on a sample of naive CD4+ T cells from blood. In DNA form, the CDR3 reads TGTGCCAGCAGTTACTCCCTCAGCGGGATTGACTACGAGCAGTACTTC. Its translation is CASSYSLSGIDYEQYF.